Listed here are 2 T cell receptor beta chains from one sample, sequenced in a study of CD8 T cell repertoires and HIV-1 epitope variants. Assay: immunoSEQ multiplex PCR; the TCRdb copy retains only in-frame clones and omits some. The table has about 5,600 clones, about 71% seen once; the top ten hold around 40%. Their antigens remain unidentified. Sequenced input: cultured CD8+ T cells derived from PBMCs. Every receptor here comes from a male donor with HIV.

The rearrangement uses TRBV5-4 and TRBJ1-2, with unresolved D. The length of the CDR3 is 15 residues. CDR1 is SGHNT and CDR2 is YYREEE in the germline V gene (reference sequence). Trimming left V 4 bases short and J 1 base short, with 14 bases between. DNA of the CDR3: TGTGCCAGCAGCACAAGTAGAGGGTTTAACTATGGCTACACCTTC. Its protein product is CASSTSRGFNYGYTF.

The V call is TRBV27, the J call TRBJ2-1; TRBD2 aligns across 9 bases. V gave up 2 bases and J gave up 7 bases; unmatched junction bases: 6. The CDR3 has 15 amino acids. From germline, CDR1 is MNHEY and CDR2 SMNVEV (reference sequence). The DNA for the CDR3 is TGTGCCAGCAGTTTAGGCGGGAGGGCCAGGAATGAGCAGTTCTTC. It specifies CASSLGGRARNEQFF.